A single sample is the source of the 28 T cell receptor beta chains below, sequenced in a study of PD-L1 blockade in urothelial cancer. The data were produced by immunoSEQ multiplex PCR, yet TCRdb's version contains in-frame clones alone and is incomplete. This table holds more than 85,000 clones, about 89% found once. The material was PBMCs, obtained around atezolizumab (anti-PD-L1) treatment. Every receptor here comes from a woman aged 80 or older with urothelial cancer.

The chain is built from TRBV7-9 and TRBJ1-1; D may be TRBD1 (5 bases). Between the trimmed V and J ends, which lost 4 bases and 4 bases, there was a span of 19 bases. This CDR3 region has 16 residues. The germline V gene has CDR1 SEHNR and CDR2 FQNEAQ (reference sequence). CDR3 region: CASSSPGRIGATEAFF. The CDR3 region has the DNA TGTGCCAGCAGCTCCCCCGGGAGAATTGGGGCCACTGAAGCTTTCTTT. Together with reference TRBV7-9 and TRBJ1-1, the CDR3 gives the full variable domain: DTGVSQNPRHKITKRGQNVTFRCDPISEHNRLYWYRQTLGQGPEFLTYFQNEAQLEKSRLLSDRFSAERPKGSFSTLEIQRTEQGDSAMYLCASSSPGRIGATEAFFGQGTRLTVV.

V gene TRBV5-4 combines with J gene TRBJ2-4; 10 bases map to TRBD1. J lost 14 bases, V lost 4 bases, and 9 bases had no gene match. This CDR3 is built from 13 residues. Germline V gene data show CDR1 as SGHNT and CDR2 as YYREEE (reference sequence). CDR3 sequence reads: CASSLGDRGRKYF. CDR3 sequence (DNA): TGTGCCAGCAGCCTGGGGGACAGGGGACGAAAGTACTTC.

The V and J genes are TRBV2 and TRBJ2-1, with D uncertain. Germline-derived CDR1 and CDR2 are SNHLY and FYNNEI. The CDR3 has 13 amino acids. The V end lost 4 bases, the J end lost 9 bases, and 13 bases lay between the germline ends. CDR3 DNA sequence: TGTGCCAGCAGTGGTTACTCACCAGGTGAGCAGTTCTTC. It codes for CASSGYSPGEQFF. The variable domain in full, with the rest retrieved from reference TRBV2 and TRBJ2-1, is EPEVTQTPSHQVTQMGQEVILRCVPISNHLYFYWYRQILGQKVEFLVSFYNNEISEKSEIFDDQFSVERPDGSNFTLKIRSTKLEDSAMYFCASSGYSPGEQFFGPGTRLTVL.

This chain links TRBV7-2 with TRBJ2-1, with 7 nucleotides matching TRBD2. The junction had 12 bases not matched to a gene; V was cut back by 0 bases and J by 4 bases. CDR1 is SGHTA and CDR2 is FQGNSA in the germline V gene. CDR3 length equals 18 residues. The CDR3 coding sequence is TGTGCCAGCAGCTTAGCTACAGGTGGAGCGGGATCATACAATGAGCAGTTCTTC. Protein product: CASSLATGGAGSYNEQFF.

This chain links TRBV7-8 with TRBJ1-3; weak D call: TRBD1 (6 bases). The V gene lost 1 base and the J gene lost 7 bases, with 14 bases spanning the gap. From germline, CDR1 is SGHVS and CDR2 FQNEAQ. The CDR3 extends over 15 amino acids. The CDR3 protein is CASSLGTVLTNTIYF. The CDR3, as DNA: TGTGCCAGCAGCTTAGGGACAGTCTTAACGAACACCATATATTTT.

V is TRBV18 and J is TRBJ1-3; no definite D call. Looked up from germline, CDR1 is KGHSH and CDR2 is LQKENI. The V end was cut by 5 bases, the J end by 6 bases, with 5 bases between. There are 11 residues in the CDR3. This CDR3 reads CASSSKNTIYF. The CDR3 coding sequence is TGTGCCAGCTCATCTAAAAACACCATATATTTT.

This clone was seen a handful of times. This chain uses TRBV7-2 with TRBJ2-1, with 13 bases lining up with TRBD2. The CDR3 is 16 amino acids. The germline V gene has CDR1 SGHTA and CDR2 FQGNSA. The ends lost 5 bases at V and 5 bases at J; junction bases unmatched: 6. This CDR3 is CASSTSGRAINNEQFF. CDR3 nucleotides: TGTGCCAGCAGCACTAGCGGGAGGGCAATCAACAATGAGCAGTTCTTC.

The V call is TRBV5-1, the J call TRBJ2-1; 8 bases match TRBD1. J was trimmed by 0 bases and V by 4 bases; bases with no gene match: 6. The length of the CDR3 is 16 residues. Germline V CDR1 and CDR2: SGHRS, YFSETQ. CDR3 coding DNA: TGCGCCAGCAGCCCGGCCACAGGGGGCTCCTACAATGAGCAGTTCTTC. This sequence encodes CASSPATGGSYNEQFF.

CDR3 DNA sequence: TGTGCCAGCAGTCTGGACAGGGTCAGCAATCAGCCCCAGCATTTT. It encodes CASSLDRVSNQPQHF. This chain uses TRBV27 with TRBJ1-5, with TRBD1 identical over 8 bases. This CDR3 spans 15 amino acids. Germline loops: CDR1 MNHEY, CDR2 SMNVEV (reference sequence). After removal of 5 bases from V and 1 base from J, the junction contained 4 bases not matched to a gene.

The chain combines TRBV7-9 with TRBJ2-7, with 7 bases matching TRBD1. This CDR3 region has 14 residues. Germline assignment: CDR1 SEHNR and CDR2 FQNEAQ (reference sequence). V lost 5 bases to trimming and J lost 6 bases; unmatched junction nucleotides: 10. The CDR3 region is CASSLRQGLAEQYF. CDR3 coding DNA: TGTGCCAGCAGCCTAAGACAGGGTTTAGCCGAGCAGTACTTC.

This rearrangement joins TRBV6-6 to TRBJ1-1; 9 bases line up with TRBD1. CDR1 and CDR2 from the germline V gene are MNHNY and SVGAGI (reference sequence). The CDR3 contains 14 residues. The J segment lost 4 bases and the V segment lost 5 bases, leaving 5 bases of the junction unmatched. The CDR3 loop is CASSGTGSSTEAFF. CDR3 coding DNA: TGTGCCAGCAGTGGGACAGGGAGTAGCACTGAAGCTTTCTTT.

This rearrangement joins TRBV9 to TRBJ2-7, with a tentative D call TRBD1 (5 bases). In germline, CDR1 is SGDLS, CDR2 YYNGEE. V shed 2 bases and J shed 3 bases, with 15 bases lying between them. The CDR3 covers 15 residues. The CDR3 coding sequence is TGTGCCAGCAGCGTCTCGTGGGGCCAGATCTACGAGCAGTACTTC. Its translation: CASSVSWGQIYEQYF.

This chain connects TRBV14 to TRBJ2-5; TRBD2 aligns across 11 bases. V gave up 2 bases and J gave up 5 bases; unmatched junction bases: 4. Germline CDR1 reads SGHDN; CDR2 reads FVKESK. The CDR3 length is 15 residues. CDR3 in amino acids: CASSQKGLAGETQYF. CDR3 nucleotides: TGTGCCAGCAGCCAAAAAGGACTAGCGGGTGAGACCCAGTACTTC.

The J gene is TRBJ2-7, the V gene TRBV18; D not certain. V was clipped by 6 bases and J by 6 bases, with 9 bases between them. CDR1 KGHSH and CDR2 LQKENI come from the germline V gene. CDR3 length: 11 residues. CDR3: CASSSSAEQYF. The DNA of the CDR3 is TGTGCCAGCTCCTCGAGTGCCGAGCAGTACTTC.

The chain joins TRBV7-8 to TRBJ1-1; a weak D match, TRBD1 (5 bases). The CDR3 is made up of 15 amino acids. With 0 bases removed from V and 3 bases from J, the gap between germline ends came to 11 bases. The germline CDR1 and CDR2 sequences are SGHVS and FQNEAQ. CDR3 DNA sequence: TGTGCCAGCAGCTTAGCGGCGGGGGGTCACACTGAAGCTTTCTTT. It yields the protein CASSLAAGGHTEAFF.

The chain couples TRBV5-4 to TRBJ2-7; 7 positions agree with TRBD2. Germline CDR1 and CDR2: SGHNT and YYREEE (reference sequence). The CDR3 consists of 16 residues. J gave up 2 bases and V 4 bases, and 12 bases lay outside the gene matches. CDR3 coding DNA: TGTGCCAGCAGCCGCGGCACTAGCGCTAATACCTACGAGCAGTACTTC. It translates to CASSRGTSANTYEQYF.

The rearrangement joins TRBV2 to TRBJ2-5; D is ambiguous. V lost 5 bases and J 3 bases, leaving 4 bases between the germline ends. The CDR3 is made up of 11 amino acids. CDR1 SNHLY and CDR2 FYNNEI come from the germline V gene. The DNA of the CDR3 is TGTGCCAGCAGTATAGAAGAGACCCAGTACTTC. Translating gives CASSIEETQYF.

The chain combines TRBV27 with TRBJ1-2; D possibly corresponds to TRBD1 (5 bases). The V and J ends lost 4 bases and 8 bases respectively, with 20 bases between them. The CDR3 is 15 amino acids. Germline-derived CDR1 and CDR2 are MNHEY and SMNVEV (reference sequence). CDR3 sequence (DNA): TGTGCCAGCAGTTACCGCGAAGGGGTTCCTGGCGGCTACACCTTC. It is translated as CASSYREGVPGGYTF.

This clone was seen a single time. The chain employs TRBV30 and TRBJ2-1; unclear D gene. V was shortened by 0 bases and J by 6 bases, with 15 bases between the two germline ends. Germline values: CDR1 GTSNPN, CDR2 SVGIG (reference sequence). This CDR3 comprises 15 residues. CDR3 residues: CAWSVPFVGANEQFF. CDR3 nucleotides: TGTGCCTGGAGTGTACCTTTTGTAGGAGCCAATGAGCAGTTCTTC.

This CDR3 reads CASSPSVDTQYF. The CDR3, as DNA: TGTGCCAGCAGCCCGTCTGTAGATACGCAGTATTTT. The chain couples TRBV7-9 to TRBJ2-3; D unclear. The V gene lost 5 bases and the J gene lost 5 bases, with 8 bases spanning the gap. The CDR3 covers 12 residues. The germline gives CDR1 SEHNR, CDR2 FQNEAQ (reference sequence).

The chain links TRBV6-5 to TRBJ1-5; 8 nucleotides match TRBD1. CDR3 length equals 14 residues. V shed 8 bases and J 3 bases; nucleotides not matched to a gene: 6. Germline assignment: CDR1 MNHEY and CDR2 SVGAGI. CDR3 protein: CASAGRGPNQPQHF. CDR3 DNA sequence: TGTGCCAGCGCGGGCAGGGGGCCCAATCAGCCCCAGCATTTT.

The chain uses TRBV18 and TRBJ1-5, with D possibly being TRBD1 (5 bases). Germline loops: CDR1 KGHSH, CDR2 LQKENI. This CDR3 comprises 15 residues. Deletions cut 3 bases from V and 4 bases from J, with 13 bases between. CDR3 nucleotide sequence: TGTGCCAGCTCACCGCCGGGACGGGGGAATCAGCCCCAGCATTTT. Protein product: CASSPPGRGNQPQHF.

In DNA, the CDR3 is TGTGCCAGCAGCTTGGGACAGGGGTTGAACACTGAAGCTTTCTTT. It translates to CASSLGQGLNTEAFF. This chain connects TRBV7-8 to TRBJ1-1; 10 bases align to TRBD1. The germline gives CDR1 SGHVS, CDR2 FQNEAQ. Germline trimming cut 3 bases from V and 0 bases from J; bases unmatched to any gene: 1. There are 15 residues in the CDR3.

The CDR3 DNA reads TGTGCCAGCTCATCGGAACAGGGAGTCGGACTCGAGCAGTACTTC. It codes for CASSSEQGVGLEQYF. This sequence joins TRBV18 and TRBJ2-7, with D possibly matching TRBD1 (6 bases). Trimming took 5 bases from V and 6 from J, leaving 20 bases between them. This CDR3 contains 15 residues. Looked up from germline, CDR1 is KGHSH and CDR2 is LQKENI.

This clone appeared a single time. The J gene is TRBJ1-1, the V gene TRBV5-6, with 8 bases lining up with TRBD1. Losses at the gene ends were 3 bases for V and 3 bases for J; bases not matched to a gene: 10. The CDR3 runs to 16 residues. Germline assignment: CDR1 SGHDT and CDR2 YYEEEE. Here the CDR3 reads CASSWGPTGGHTEAFF. The CDR3 DNA is TGTGCCAGCAGCTGGGGCCCCACAGGGGGTCACACTGAAGCTTTCTTT.

J is TRBJ2-2 and V is TRBV4-1, with 7 bases identical to TRBD2. V lost 0 bases, J lost 4 bases, and 5 bases stayed unmatched. Germline V gives CDR1 MGHRA, CDR2 YSYEKL. This CDR3 contains 16 residues. The CDR3 sequence: CASSQEKVAGTGELFF. CDR3 in DNA: TGCGCCAGCAGCCAAGAGAAGGTAGCGGGCACCGGGGAGCTGTTTTTT.

The chain links TRBV27 to TRBJ2-3; TRBD2 aligns across 11 bases. The ends lost 7 bases at V and 6 bases at J; junction bases unmatched: 12. Germline V gene lookup returns CDR1 MNHEY and CDR2 SMNVEV (reference sequence). This CDR3 spans 16 amino acids. The DNA of the CDR3 is TGTGCCAGCACTCGGGAACGACTAGCGGGAATTGATACGCAGTATTTT. Translated: CASTRERLAGIDTQYF.

The chain uses TRBV27 and TRBJ2-7; 8 positions agree with TRBD1. The germline V gene has CDR1 MNHEY and CDR2 SMNVEV (reference sequence). This CDR3 spans 13 amino acids. V dropped 8 bases and J dropped 7; count of bases not matched to a gene: 10. Here the CDR3 DNA reads TGTGCCAGCCTCGCCAGGGGGCAAATAGAGCAGTACTTC. As protein: CASLARGQIEQYF.